This T cell receptor (beta chain) was obtained from a study of blood T cell repertoires in COVID-19. For the study at large: Sources were T cells, B-cell-depleted T cells, or PBMCs; the material itself was cDNA or gDNA.

V lost 3 bases to trimming and J lost 2 bases, with 4 bases between them. The CDR3 length is 12 residues. The V gene's germline CDR1 is SGHAT and CDR2 FQNNGV. In the study's own analysis: Reference gene primer amplification in the assay estimated nucleated cell counts. Clones were read by immunoSEQ multiplex PCR, and TCRdb kept only the in-frame ones, dropping some. That table gives V, J and clone size, and the DNA gave D and trimming. The table lists about half a million clones, 80% to 90% of them singletons, with 3% to 4% in the top ten. This rearrangement joins TRBV11-2 to TRBJ1-2, with no clear D. Sequencing was done on a sample of peripheral blood. This sequence originates from a human donor in a cohort sampled during active COVID-19. DNA of the CDR3: TGTGCCAGCAGCTTGTCGAACTATGGCTACACCTTC. Protein product: CASSLSNYGYTF.